The 26 T cell receptor beta chains below all came from one sample that was sequenced in a study of T cell responses to AZD1222 COVID-19 vaccine. Clones were sequenced by immunoSEQ multiplex PCR, and TCRdb holds only the in-frame ones, with some missing. Of approximately 90,000 clones in the sample, about 91% were seen once. Sequenced material: peripheral blood, taken 28 days after the second AZD1222 dose. The receptors were gathered from an adult who received the AZD1222 COVID-19 vaccine.

The chain employs TRBV7-2 and TRBJ2-7, with 9 bases aligning to TRBD1. The germline gives CDR1 SGHTA, CDR2 FQGNSA. V dropped 5 bases and J dropped 3; count of bases not matched to a gene: 5. The CDR3 runs 14 residues. DNA of the CDR3: TGTGCCAGCAGCCAGGACAGGGGAAGCTACGAGCAGTACTTC. Encoded protein: CASSQDRGSYEQYF.

V usage is TRBV13 and J usage is TRBJ1-6, with 7 bases matching TRBD1. This CDR3 comprises 15 residues. V trimming: 1 base; J trimming: 9 bases; junction bases outside the gene matches: 6. Germline V gives CDR1 PRHDT, CDR2 FYEKMQ (reference sequence). The CDR3 spells CASSLEGGPGSPLHF. The DNA of the CDR3 is TGTGCCAGCAGCTTAGAAGGGGGCCCTGGTTCACCCCTCCACTTT.

This chain links TRBV7-9 with TRBJ1-1; D gene unclear. Germline CDR1 is SEHNR and CDR2 is FQNEAQ (reference sequence). The CDR3 is 12 amino acids. V lost 1 base to trimming and J lost 8 bases, with 8 bases between them. The CDR3 DNA is TGTGCCAGCAGCTTAGGTGTAAGAGAAGCTTTCTTT. Translated: CASSLGVREAFF.

The chain carries TRBV5-1 and TRBJ2-2; tentatively, D is TRBD1 (6 bases). Germline CDR1 is SGHRS and CDR2 is YFSETQ. V lost 7 bases to trimming and J lost 0 bases, with 13 bases between them. The CDR3 is made up of 15 amino acids. Here the CDR3 DNA reads TGCGCCAGCGGAAATGGGGGCACGAACACCGGGGAGCTGTTTTTT. Amino acids: CASGNGGTNTGELFF.

The V gene is TRBV28, the J gene TRBJ1-2; possibly TRBD1 for D (6 bases). CDR3 length: 14 residues. Germline CDR1 reads MDHEN; CDR2 reads SYDVKM. Trimming pared 5 bases from V and 2 bases from J, leaving 12 bases between. CDR3 sequence: CASSLPQGNYGYTF. DNA of the CDR3: TGTGCCAGCAGTCTTCCACAGGGAAACTATGGCTACACCTTC.

The V call is TRBV6-5, the J call TRBJ1-6; a weak D match, TRBD1 (5 bases). V lost 6 bases and J 4 bases, leaving 10 bases between the germline ends. Germline CDR1 reads MNHEY; CDR2 reads SVGAGI. This CDR3 region has 14 residues. As DNA, the CDR3 is TGTGCCAGCAGGGGGGTACGATATAATTCACCCCTCCACTTT. The encoded protein is CASRGVRYNSPLHF.

The genes are TRBV18 and TRBJ2-7; TRBD1 is a possible D gene (6 bases). CDR1 and CDR2 from the germline V gene are KGHSH and LQKENI. The CDR3 is 15 residues long. Trimming shortened V by 3 bases and J by 0 bases, and 12 bases separated the two germline ends. CDR3 in amino acids: CASSPTGVGSYEQYF. The CDR3 coding sequence is TGTGCCAGCTCACCGACAGGAGTGGGCTCCTACGAGCAGTACTTC.

This rearrangement joins TRBV6-5 to TRBJ1-6, with TRBD1 matching 7 bases. Germline V lookup: CDR1 MNHEY, CDR2 SVGAGI. The ends lost 10 bases at V and 14 bases at J; junction bases unmatched: 20. CDR3 length equals 15 residues. The CDR3 spells CATKAEGGAGLALHF. CDR3 coding DNA: TGTGCCACCAAAGCTGAAGGGGGCGCAGGCTTGGCCCTCCACTTT.

The gene calls are TRBV7-9 and TRBJ2-3; tentatively, D is TRBD2 (6 bases). The CDR3 contains 15 residues. Trimming cost V 1 base and J 5 bases, with 13 bases left between them. Per germline, CDR1 SEHNR and CDR2 FQNEAQ (reference sequence). The CDR3 sequence is CASSLVGGEGDTQYF. CDR3 nucleotides: TGTGCCAGCAGCTTAGTCGGGGGAGAAGGAGATACGCAGTATTTT.

This chain joins TRBV9 and TRBJ2-2, with D possibly being TRBD2 (7 bases). The germline gives CDR1 SGDLS, CDR2 YYNGEE. Trimming took off 3 bases at V and 7 bases at J, with 13 bases between the two ends. The CDR3 is made up of 14 amino acids. The CDR3 reads CASSAAGAGGELFF. As DNA, the CDR3 is TGTGCCAGCAGCGCGGCGGGGGCGGGCGGGGAGCTGTTTTTT.

V and J are TRBV6-5 and TRBJ2-5; 7 nucleotides agree with TRBD1. V shed 6 bases and J 5 bases; nucleotides not matched to a gene: 3. The CDR3 has 12 amino acids. CDR1 is MNHEY, CDR2 SVGAGI, per germline. The CDR3 coding sequence is TGTGCCAGCAGAGGGGGCCGGGAGACCCAGTACTTC. Translated, it gives CASRGGRETQYF.

The V gene is TRBV7-6, the J gene TRBJ1-4; no clear D. The V and J ends lost 1 base and 0 bases respectively, with 3 bases between them. The CDR3 contains 14 residues. CDR1 is SGHVS, CDR2 FNYEAQ, per germline. The CDR3 sequence: CASSLGATNEKLFF. As DNA, the CDR3 is TGTGCCAGCAGCTTAGGGGCAACTAATGAAAAACTGTTTTTT. The full variable domain, completed using reference TRBV7-6 and TRBJ1-4, is GAGVSQSPRYKVTKRGQDVALRCDPISGHVSLYWYRQALGQGPEFLTYFNYEAQQDKSGLPNDRFSAERPEGSISTLTIQRTEQRDSAMYRCASSLGATNEKLFFGSGTQLSVL.

J is TRBJ1-5 and V is TRBV28; D gene unclear. The germline V gene encodes CDR1 MDHEN and CDR2 SYDVKM. This CDR3 has 12 residues. The V end was cut by 4 bases, the J end by 5 bases, with 6 bases between. The CDR3 spells CASSSKDQPQHF. The CDR3 region has the DNA TGTGCCAGCAGTTCGAAGGATCAGCCCCAGCATTTT.

The chain joins TRBV19 to TRBJ2-2; D might be TRBD1 (5 bases). The CDR3 extends over 15 amino acids. V shed 7 bases and J shed 1 base, with 13 bases lying between them. The germline CDR1 and CDR2 sequences are LNHDA and SQIVND (reference sequence). The CDR3 sequence is CASKGQGGNTGELFF. CDR3 bases: TGTGCCAGTAAGGGCCAGGGCGGGAACACCGGGGAGCTGTTTTTT.

This chain uses TRBV15 with TRBJ2-3; D is undetermined. Germline CDR1 and CDR2: LNHNV and YYDKDF (reference sequence). The CDR3 is made up of 13 amino acids. The V end lost 3 bases, the J end lost 3 bases, and 7 bases lay between the germline ends. CDR3 sequence reads: CATSSEFTDTQYF. CDR3 bases: TGTGCCACCAGCAGTGAATTTACAGATACGCAGTATTTT.

CDR3 loop: CASSEVNYGYTF. In DNA, the CDR3 is TGCGCCAGCAGTGAGGTTAACTATGGCTACACCTTC. The chain employs TRBV10-2 and TRBJ1-2; the D is unclear. Germline V lookup: CDR1 WSHSY, CDR2 SAAADI. The length of the CDR3 is 12 residues. Trimming pared 2 bases from V and 1 base from J, leaving 2 bases between.

This chain joins TRBV27 and TRBJ1-6; no clear D gene. Trimming stripped 7 bases from V and 7 bases from J, with 23 bases between. The CDR3 covers 17 residues. Germline CDR1 is MNHEY and CDR2 is SMNVEV (reference sequence). The CDR3 DNA is TGTGCCAGCACCACAGACATTCGGGCGTCGTGGAATTCACCCCTCCACTTT. Translating it yields CASTTDIRASWNSPLHF.

The table lists this clone with a few counts. The chain is built from TRBV5-6 and TRBJ1-6; D not resolved. V lost 1 base, J lost 0 bases, and 2 bases lay in between. Germline V gene lookup returns CDR1 SGHDT and CDR2 YYEEEE. The CDR3 extends over 14 amino acids. The CDR3: CASSLSSYNSPLHF. CDR3 DNA: TGTGCCAGCAGCTTGAGCTCCTATAATTCACCCCTCCACTTT.

Here the CDR3 reads CASAQKWGQNTGELFF. The CDR3 DNA sequence: TGTGCTAGTGCTCAAAAATGGGGTCAGAACACCGGGGAGCTGTTTTTT. The V and J genes are TRBV12-5 and TRBJ2-2; D unclear. V dropped 7 bases and J dropped 1 base, with 16 bases sitting between them. This CDR3 has 16 residues. The germline V gene has CDR1 LGHNT and CDR2 FRNRAP.

This clone was observed at least ten times. This chain connects TRBV2 to TRBJ1-2; 7 bases map to TRBD1. The CDR3 sequence is 14 residues long. Germline CDR1 and CDR2: SNHLY and FYNNEI. V lost 6 bases, J lost 2 bases, and 6 bases stayed unmatched. The CDR3 sequence is CASRAGQANYGYTF. CDR3 coding DNA: TGTGCCAGCAGAGCAGGACAGGCAAACTATGGCTACACCTTC. Looking up the rest from reference TRBV2 and TRBJ1-2 gives the full variable domain: EPEVTQTPSHQVTQMGQEVILRCVPISNHLYFYWYRQILGQKVEFLVSFYNNEISEKSEIFDDQFSVERPDGSNFTLKIRSTKLEDSAMYFCASRAGQANYGYTFGSGTRLTVV.

The CDR3 here is CASSSKGLAGATDTQYF. The CDR3 DNA reads TGCGCCAGCAGCTCGAAAGGACTAGCGGGCGCCACAGATACGCAGTATTTT. V is TRBV5-1 and J is TRBJ2-3; 11 bases agree with TRBD2. CDR1 is SGHRS and CDR2 is YFSETQ in the germline V gene. V was pared by 3 bases and J by 2 bases, with 8 bases of the junction left unmatched. The CDR3 is 17 amino acids.

The chain links TRBV10-3 to TRBJ1-1; D may be TRBD1 (5 bases). The CDR3 spans 13 residues. Germline CDR1 ENHRY, CDR2 SYGVKD. Between the trimmed V and J ends, which lost 2 bases and 1 base, there was a span of 5 bases. The CDR3 region is CAISEGQNTEAFF. As DNA, the CDR3 is TGTGCCATCAGTGAGGGACAGAACACTGAAGCTTTCTTT.

The chain employs TRBV19 and TRBJ1-2, with no clear D. Germline V gives CDR1 LNHDA, CDR2 SQIVND (reference sequence). Deletions cut 3 bases from V and 7 bases from J, with 27 bases between. The CDR3 covers 18 residues. The CDR3 DNA follows: TGTGCCAGTAGTATTTTAGGCGGACCGAGTGCCGGGTTGAGTGGCTACACCTTC. Residues: CASSILGGPSAGLSGYTF.

The chain couples TRBV2 to TRBJ2-7; no clear D gene. CDR3 length equals 14 residues. Trimming took off 6 bases at V and 11 bases at J, with 23 bases between the two ends. CDR1 and CDR2 (germline): SNHLY, FYNNEI. The CDR3 nucleotides read TGTGCCAGCAGCCAGACCGAATCAACCTTGGTGGAGTACTTC. It specifies CASSQTESTLVEYF.

The chain has TRBV5-8 and TRBJ2-5, with D hard to call. V lost 3 bases to trimming and J lost 6 bases, with 6 bases between them. CDR1 and CDR2 (germline): SGHTS, YDEGEE. The CDR3 has 11 residues. The CDR3 loop reads CASSSLQTQYF. CDR3 in DNA: TGTGCCAGCAGCTCGCTACAGACCCAGTACTTC.

The CDR3 region is CASSFEGTATNYGYTF. DNA of the CDR3: TGCGCCAGCAGCTTTGAGGGGACAGCTACTAACTATGGCTACACCTTC. This chain uses TRBV5-1 with TRBJ1-2, with 7 bases aligning to TRBD1. This CDR3 region has 16 residues. The germline gives CDR1 SGHRS, CDR2 YFSETQ. Trimming removed 2 bases from V and 0 bases from J; junction bases left unmatched: 7.